Listed below are T cell receptor beta chains from one sample, sequenced in a study of T-cell memory formation after mild COVID-19. Each CDR3 protein is one row after TCRdb ran MiXCR on the 5' RACE reads. The table has about 560,000 distinct CDR3 sequences, roughly a sixth seen once. Sequencing was carried out using PBMCs or a T cell subset sorted from them (not recorded which). These TCRs come from an adult woman who had mild COVID-19 (a few samples of this study predate the infection). Cell type and time point are not known. Both conserved end residues are part of each CDR3. The D gene is left open where the match is weak. Clone size is shown for a subset of rows, as once, few, many or a class of expanded clone.

clone_size | j_call | d_call | cdr3_length | v_call | cdr3_nt | cdr3_aa
NA | TRBJ2-3 | NA | 15 | TRBV5-1 | TGCGCCAGCAGCTTAACCTCCGACCGGACAGATACGCAGTATTTT | CASSLTSDRTDTQYF
NA | TRBJ1-5 | NA | 15 | TRBV7-9 | TGTGCCAGCAGCCCCCCAGGGGACGGCAATCAGCCCCAGCATTTT | CASSPPGDGNQPQHF
few | TRBJ2-1 | TRBD1 | 13 | TRBV29-1 | TGCAGCGTTCACAAGGACAGGGGAAGAGAGCAGTTCTTC | CSVHKDRGREQFF
NA | TRBJ1-2 | NA | 13 | TRBV18 | TGTGCCAGCTCGGATGGGCTTAACTATGGCTACACCTTC | CASSDGLNYGYTF
NA | TRBJ2-2 | NA | 15 | TRBV24-1 | TGTGCCACCAGTGATTTGTTTGGGAACACCGGGGAGCTGTTTTTT | CATSDLFGNTGELFF
NA | TRBJ2-7 | NA | 15 | TRBV5-1 | TGCGCCAGCAGCGAAGGCCAAGGGCTAGTCGACGAGCAGTACTTC | CASSEGQGLVDEQYF
NA | TRBJ1-5 | NA | 14 | TRBV7-2 | TGTGCCAGCAGCTTATCCGGGATCAATCAGCCCCAGCATTTT | CASSLSGINQPQHF
few | TRBJ2-7 | TRBD2 | 13 | TRBV10-3 | TGTGCCATAGGACTAGCGGGACTCTACGAGCAGTACTTC | CAIGLAGLYEQYF
NA | TRBJ1-6 | NA | 12 | TRBV12-3/TRBV12-4 | TGTGCCAGCAGTCCCGGGGTTTCACCCCTCCACTTT | CASSPGVSPLHF
NA | TRBJ2-5 | NA | 13 | TRBV20-1 | TGCAGTGCTAGTCGGCAGGTGCAAGAGACCCAGTACTTC | CSASRQVQETQYF
few | TRBJ1-1 | TRBD1 | 19 | TRBV7-2 | TGTGCCAGCAGCTTAGTCGTAAGGACAGGGAGGAGGATGAACACTGAAGCTTTCTTT | CASSLVVRTGRRMNTEAFF
few | TRBJ2-7 | NA | 12 | TRBV7-2 | TGTGCCAGCAGCTTCACGGGGTACGAGCAGTACTTC | CASSFTGYEQYF
NA | TRBJ1-1 | TRBD1 | 17 | TRBV4-1 | TGCGCCAGCAGCCAGATGGGACAGGGTCCCATGAGCACTGAAGCTTTCTTT | CASSQMGQGPMSTEAFF
NA | TRBJ1-2 | NA | 14 | TRBV7-9 | TGTGCCAGCATCCCGACAGACTCCCACTATGGCTACACCTTC | CASIPTDSHYGYTF
few | TRBJ2-5 | NA | 15 | TRBV11-2 | TGTGCCAGCAGCTACGACGCGGGGCCCCAAGAGACCCAGTACTTC | CASSYDAGPQETQYF
NA | TRBJ1-5 | TRBD1 | 16 | TRBV24-1 | TGTGCCACCAGTGACCGTGACAGGGGTGACAATCAGCCCCAGCATTTT | CATSDRDRGDNQPQHF
NA | TRBJ2-3 | NA | 16 | TRBV5-1 | TGCGCCAGCAGCCCATCTGCGGGGGCCCGCACAGATACGCAGTATTTT | CASSPSAGARTDTQYF
NA | TRBJ2-2 | NA | 17 | TRBV20-1 | NA | CSAKGVHGVRLPGSCFF
NA | TRBJ1-4 | NA | 15 | TRBV3-1 | TGTGCCAGCAGCCAAGATGTAGGGTCGAATGAAAAACTGTTTTTT | CASSQDVGSNEKLFF
NA | TRBJ1-2 | TRBD1 | 14 | TRBV13 | TGTGCCAGCAGCCCGCTCGGGACAGGGTATGGCTACACCTTC | CASSPLGTGYGYTF
once | TRBJ1-4 | NA | 12 | TRBV12-3/TRBV12-4 | TGTGCCAGCAGTTCAGCCTGGGGGAAACTGTTTTTT | CASSSAWGKLFF
NA | TRBJ2-5 | NA | 15 | TRBV24-1 | TGTGCCACCAGTGACCCCGGACTGGGACAAGAGACCCAGTACTTC | CATSDPGLGQETQYF
few | TRBJ2-5 | TRBD2 | 15 | TRBV4-1 | TGCGCCAGCAGCCACGGCGGGGGGGCCGGAGAGACCCAGTACTTC | CASSHGGGAGETQYF
few | TRBJ2-7 | NA | 16 | TRBV19 | TGTGCCAGTACACCCTCGGGCAGGGCTCACTCCTACGAGCAGTACTTC | CASTPSGRAHSYEQYF
NA | TRBJ2-7 | NA | 14 | TRBV5-1 | TGCGCCAGCAGCGCCAGGACTGGCTCCTACGAGCAGTACTTC | CASSARTGSYEQYF
NA | TRBJ2-5 | NA | 13 | TRBV6-5 | TGTGCCAGCAGTTACTCGGAGAAACAGACCCAGTACTTC | CASSYSEKQTQYF
NA | TRBJ1-1 | NA | 12 | TRBV12-3/TRBV12-4 | TGTGCCAGCCTATTAGGTCAGGTTGAAGCTTTCTTT | CASLLGQVEAFF
many | TRBJ2-3 | NA | 13 | TRBV4-3 | TGCGCCAGCAGCCCCCCGAGGGCCGATACGCAGTATTTT | CASSPPRADTQYF
NA | TRBJ1-1 | NA | 16 | TRBV7-9 | TGTGCCAGCAGCTTAGGACAGATCAGGTATTACACTGAAGCTTTCTTT | CASSLGQIRYYTEAFF
few | TRBJ1-2 | TRBD1 | 13 | TRBV29-1 | TGCAGCGTCGATTGGCAGGGGGGGCTTGGCTACACCTTC | CSVDWQGGLGYTF
few | TRBJ2-7 | NA | 16 | TRBV7-2 | TGTGCCAGCAGCTTAAAGTATCGCGAGCGCTCCTACGAGCAGTACTTC | CASSLKYRERSYEQYF
NA | TRBJ2-7 | TRBD1 | 15 | TRBV24-1 | TGTGCCACCAGTGACCCTGGACAGGGTGGTTACGAGCAGTACTTC | CATSDPGQGGYEQYF
NA | TRBJ1-5 | NA | 11 | TRBV6-1 | TGTGCCAGCAGTGAAATGCAGCCCCAGCATTTT | CASSEMQPQHF
few | TRBJ1-4 | NA | 16 | TRBV4-1 | TGCGCCAGCAGCCAAGAAGGACGAGGGGTGGGTGAAAAACTGTTTTTT | CASSQEGRGVGEKLFF
NA | TRBJ1-1 | TRBD1 | 13 | TRBV5-4 | TGTGCCAGCAGCTTCGGACAGGGCGTCGAAGCTTTCTTT | CASSFGQGVEAFF
NA | TRBJ2-7 | NA | 14 | TRBV7-2 | TGTGCCAGCAGCTTAGTCGCGGAGGTCTACGAGCAGTACTTC | CASSLVAEVYEQYF
NA | TRBJ2-3 | TRBD2 | 15 | TRBV7-7 | TGTGCTAGCAGCTTTTCGACTAGCGTCACAGATACGCAGTATTTT | CASSFSTSVTDTQYF
NA | TRBJ2-1 | NA | 14 | TRBV9 | TGTGCCAGCAGTAGGATTCACCCCTACAATGAGCAGTTCTTC | CASSRIHPYNEQFF
NA | TRBJ1-2 | NA | 13 | TRBV5-1 | TGCGCCAGCAGCTGGCAAGGCTCTGATGGCTACACCTTC | CASSWQGSDGYTF
NA | TRBJ2-2 | TRBD2 | 14 | TRBV12-3/TRBV12-4 | TGTGCCAGCCATCTAGCGGGGGCTATGAGGGAGCTGTTTTTT | CASHLAGAMRELFF
many | TRBJ1-1 | NA | 16 | TRBV20-1 | TGCAGTGCTAGAGATCTTTACTCAGGGCTGAACACTGAAGCTTTCTTT | CSARDLYSGLNTEAFF
NA | TRBJ2-2 | NA | 16 | TRBV7-9 | TGTGCCAGCTTCGAAAACATCGCAACCACTCCCGGGGAGCTGTTTTTT | CASFENIATTPGELFF
few | TRBJ2-3 | TRBD2 | 17 | TRBV4-2 | TGTGCCAGCAGCCAACCCCGGAGGGGACTAGAGGCTGATACGCAGTATTTT | CASSQPRRGLEADTQYF
NA | TRBJ1-1 | NA | 13 | TRBV7-9 | TGTGCCAGCAGCTTAGCAGGGGTCGCAGAAGCTTTCTTT | CASSLAGVAEAFF
NA | TRBJ2-7 | TRBD2 | 11 | TRBV20-1 | TGCAGTGTTTCTCTAGGGGCTAGCGGGGCCTTC | CSVSLGASGAF
NA | TRBJ2-2 | NA | 17 | TRBV7-8 | TGTGCCAGCAGCTTAGCCAGGGAATGGTCGGACACCGGGGAGCTGTTTTTT | CASSLAREWSDTGELFF
few | TRBJ2-7 | NA | 15 | TRBV7-8 | TGTGCCAGCAGCCATGGGAACCCTCATGTGTACGAGCAGTACTTC | CASSHGNPHVYEQYF